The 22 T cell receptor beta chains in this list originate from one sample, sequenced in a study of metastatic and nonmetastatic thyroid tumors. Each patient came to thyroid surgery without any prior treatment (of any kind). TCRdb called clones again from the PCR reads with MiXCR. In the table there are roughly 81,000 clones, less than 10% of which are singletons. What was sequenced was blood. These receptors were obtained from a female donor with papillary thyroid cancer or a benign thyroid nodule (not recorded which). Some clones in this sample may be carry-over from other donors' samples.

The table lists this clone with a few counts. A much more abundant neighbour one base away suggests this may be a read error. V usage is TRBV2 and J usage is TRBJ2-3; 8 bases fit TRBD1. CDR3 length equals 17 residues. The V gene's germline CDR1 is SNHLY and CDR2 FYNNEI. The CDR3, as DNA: TGTGCCAGCGTCGGACAGGGTCAGCGAGGGGTTGCAGATATGCAGTATTTT. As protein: CASVGQGQRGVADMQYF. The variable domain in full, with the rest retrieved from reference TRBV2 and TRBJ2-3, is EPEVTQTPSHQVTQMGQEVILRCVPISNHLYFYWYRQILGQKVEFLVSFYNNEISEKSEIFDDQFSVERPDGSNFTLKIRSTKLEDSAMYFCASVGQGQRGVADMQYFGPGTRLTVL.

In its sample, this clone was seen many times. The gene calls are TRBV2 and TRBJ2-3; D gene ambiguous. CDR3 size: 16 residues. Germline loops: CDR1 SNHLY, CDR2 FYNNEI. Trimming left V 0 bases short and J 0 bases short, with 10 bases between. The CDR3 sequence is CASSEAGTASTDTQYF. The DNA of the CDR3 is TGTGCCAGCAGTGAAGCGGGCACGGCTAGCACAGATACGCAGTATTTT.

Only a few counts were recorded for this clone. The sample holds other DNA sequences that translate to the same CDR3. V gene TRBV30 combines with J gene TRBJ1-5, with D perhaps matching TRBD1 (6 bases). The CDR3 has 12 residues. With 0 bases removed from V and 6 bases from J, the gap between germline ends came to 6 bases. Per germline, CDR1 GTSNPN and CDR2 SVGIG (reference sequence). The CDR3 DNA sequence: TGTGCCTGGAGTGTACAGGGTCAGCCCCAGCATTTT. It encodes CAWSVQGQPQHF.

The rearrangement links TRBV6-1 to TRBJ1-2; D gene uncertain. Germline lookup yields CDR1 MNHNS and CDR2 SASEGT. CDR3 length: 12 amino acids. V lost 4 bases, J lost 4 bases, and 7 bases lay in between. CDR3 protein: CASSGTLYGYTF. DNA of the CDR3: TGTGCCAGCAGTGGGACCCTCTATGGCTACACCTTC.

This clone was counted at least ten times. CDR3 in amino acids: CASSPPGGTWQDNEQFF. The DNA of the CDR3 is TGTGCCAGCTCACCCCCCGGCGGGACTTGGCAAGACAATGAGCAGTTCTTC. The chain links TRBV18 to TRBJ2-1; a weak D match, TRBD2 (6 bases). CDR3 length equals 17 residues. The germline gives CDR1 KGHSH, CDR2 LQKENI. V lost 3 bases and J 5 bases, leaving 20 bases between the germline ends.

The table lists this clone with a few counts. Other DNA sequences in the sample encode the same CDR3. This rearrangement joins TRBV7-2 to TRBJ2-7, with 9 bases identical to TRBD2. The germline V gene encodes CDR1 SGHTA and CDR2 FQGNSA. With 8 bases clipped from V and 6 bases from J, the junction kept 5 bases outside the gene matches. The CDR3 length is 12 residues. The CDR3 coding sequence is TGTGCCAGCGGCGGGGGGGCCGTCGAGCAGTACTTC. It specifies CASGGGAVEQYF.

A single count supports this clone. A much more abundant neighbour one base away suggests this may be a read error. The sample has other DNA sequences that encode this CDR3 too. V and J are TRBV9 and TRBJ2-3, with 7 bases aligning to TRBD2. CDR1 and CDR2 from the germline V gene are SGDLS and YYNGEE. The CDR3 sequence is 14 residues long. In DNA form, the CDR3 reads TGTGCCAGCAGCGTGGGGGGGAGCACAGACACGCAGTATTTT. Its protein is CASSVGGSTDTQYF. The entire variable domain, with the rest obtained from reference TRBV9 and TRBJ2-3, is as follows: DSGVTQTPKHLITATGQRVTLRCSPRSGDLSVYWYQQSLDQGLQFLIQYYNGEERAKGNILERFSAQQFPDLHSELNLSSLELGDSALYFCASSVGGSTDTQYFGPGTRLTVL.

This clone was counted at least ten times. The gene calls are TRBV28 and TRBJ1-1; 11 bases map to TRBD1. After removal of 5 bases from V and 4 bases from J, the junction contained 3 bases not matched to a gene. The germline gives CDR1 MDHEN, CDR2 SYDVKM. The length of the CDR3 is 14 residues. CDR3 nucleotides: TGTGCCAGCAGTGCGGACAGGGGGCGCACTGAAGCTTTCTTT. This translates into CASSADRGRTEAFF.

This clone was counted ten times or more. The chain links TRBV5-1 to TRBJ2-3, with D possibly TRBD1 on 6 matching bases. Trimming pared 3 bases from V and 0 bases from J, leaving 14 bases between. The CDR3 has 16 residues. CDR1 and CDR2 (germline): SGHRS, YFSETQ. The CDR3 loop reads CASSWQTGRSTDTQYF. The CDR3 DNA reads TGCGCCAGCAGCTGGCAGACAGGTCGGAGCACAGATACGCAGTATTTT.

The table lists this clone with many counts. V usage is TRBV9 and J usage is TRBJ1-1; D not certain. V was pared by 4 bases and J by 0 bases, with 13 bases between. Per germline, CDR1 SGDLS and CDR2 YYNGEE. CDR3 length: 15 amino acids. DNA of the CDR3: TGTGCCAGCAGCCCAAGTCGACGGATGAACACTGAAGCTTTCTTT. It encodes CASSPSRRMNTEAFF.

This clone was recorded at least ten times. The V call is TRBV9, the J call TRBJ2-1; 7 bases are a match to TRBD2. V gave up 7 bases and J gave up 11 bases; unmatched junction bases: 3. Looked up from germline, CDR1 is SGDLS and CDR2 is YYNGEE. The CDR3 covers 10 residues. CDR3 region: CASGGTKQFF. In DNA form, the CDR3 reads TGTGCCAGCGGAGGGACTAAGCAGTTCTTC.

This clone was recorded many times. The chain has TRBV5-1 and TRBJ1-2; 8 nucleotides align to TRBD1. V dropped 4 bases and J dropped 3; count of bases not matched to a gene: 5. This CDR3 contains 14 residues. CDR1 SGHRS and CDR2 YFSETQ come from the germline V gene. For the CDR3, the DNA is TGCGCCAGCAGCGATACAGGGGGGGACTATGGCTACACCTTC. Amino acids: CASSDTGGDYGYTF. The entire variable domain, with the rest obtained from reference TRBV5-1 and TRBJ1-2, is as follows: KAGVTQTPRYLIKTRGQQVTLSCSPISGHRSVSWYQQTPGQGLQFLFEYFSETQRNKGNFPGRFSGRQFSNSRSEMNVSTLELGDSALYLCASSDTGGDYGYTFGSGTRLTVV.

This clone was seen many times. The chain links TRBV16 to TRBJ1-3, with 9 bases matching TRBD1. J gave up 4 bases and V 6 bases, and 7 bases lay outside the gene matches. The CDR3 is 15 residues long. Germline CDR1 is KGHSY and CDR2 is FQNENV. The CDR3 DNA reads TGTGCCAGCAGTCAGACCGGGACAGGGGGAAACACCATATATTTT. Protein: CASSQTGTGGNTIYF.

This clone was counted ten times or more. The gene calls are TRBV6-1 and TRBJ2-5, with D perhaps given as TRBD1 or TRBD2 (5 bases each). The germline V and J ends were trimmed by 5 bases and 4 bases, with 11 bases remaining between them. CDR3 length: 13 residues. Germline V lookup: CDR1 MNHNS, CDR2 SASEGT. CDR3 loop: CASSNGGGETQYF. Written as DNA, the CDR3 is TGTGCCAGCAGTAATGGTGGGGGAGAGACCCAGTACTTC.

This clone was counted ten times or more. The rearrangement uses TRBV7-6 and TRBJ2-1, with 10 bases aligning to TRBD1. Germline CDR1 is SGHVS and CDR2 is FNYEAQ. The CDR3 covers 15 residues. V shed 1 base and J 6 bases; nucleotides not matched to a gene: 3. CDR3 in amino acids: CASSLGQGAGNEQFF. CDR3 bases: TGTGCCAGCAGCTTAGGACAGGGGGCAGGCAATGAGCAGTTCTTC.

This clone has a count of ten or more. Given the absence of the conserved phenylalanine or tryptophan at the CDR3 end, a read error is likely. The CDR3: CASSRRDEDTEAFL. CDR3 DNA sequence: TGTGCCAGCAGTCGCCGGGACGAGGACACTGAAGCTTTCCTT. This chain connects TRBV6-4 to TRBJ1-1, with D maybe TRBD1 (5 bases). The germline V and J ends were trimmed by 5 bases and 3 bases, with 13 bases remaining between them. CDR3 length equals 14 residues. Per germline, CDR1 MRHNA and CDR2 SNTAGT.

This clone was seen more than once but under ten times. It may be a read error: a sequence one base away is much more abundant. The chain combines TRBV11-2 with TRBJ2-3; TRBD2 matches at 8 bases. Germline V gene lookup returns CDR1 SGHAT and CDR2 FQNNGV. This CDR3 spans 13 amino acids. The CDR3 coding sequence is TGTGCCAGCAGGCGGACTAGCACAGGTACGCAGTATTTT. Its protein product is CASRRTSTGTQYF.

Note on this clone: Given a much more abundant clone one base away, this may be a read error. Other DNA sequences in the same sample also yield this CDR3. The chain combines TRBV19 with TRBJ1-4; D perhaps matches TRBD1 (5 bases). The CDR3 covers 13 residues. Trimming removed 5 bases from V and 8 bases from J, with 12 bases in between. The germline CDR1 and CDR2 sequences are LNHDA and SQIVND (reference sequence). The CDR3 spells CASSPDSGEKLFF. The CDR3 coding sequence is TGTGCCAGTAGTCCAGACAGTGGGGAAAAACTGTTTTTT.

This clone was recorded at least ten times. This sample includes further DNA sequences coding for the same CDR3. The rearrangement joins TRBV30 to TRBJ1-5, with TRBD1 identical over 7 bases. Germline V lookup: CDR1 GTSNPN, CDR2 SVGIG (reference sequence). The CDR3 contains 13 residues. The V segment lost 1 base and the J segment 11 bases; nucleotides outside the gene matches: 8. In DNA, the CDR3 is TGTGCCTGGAGTGGCGGGCAGGGGGGATCCCAGCATTTT. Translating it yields CAWSGGQGGSQHF.

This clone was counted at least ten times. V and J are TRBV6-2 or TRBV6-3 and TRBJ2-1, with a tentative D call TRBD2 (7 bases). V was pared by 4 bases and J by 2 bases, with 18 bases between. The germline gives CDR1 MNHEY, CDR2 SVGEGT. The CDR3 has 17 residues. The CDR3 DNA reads TGTGCCAGCAGTTCTTTCCTGGGGGGGGGCACCTACAATGAGCAGTTCTTC. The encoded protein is CASSSFLGGGTYNEQFF.

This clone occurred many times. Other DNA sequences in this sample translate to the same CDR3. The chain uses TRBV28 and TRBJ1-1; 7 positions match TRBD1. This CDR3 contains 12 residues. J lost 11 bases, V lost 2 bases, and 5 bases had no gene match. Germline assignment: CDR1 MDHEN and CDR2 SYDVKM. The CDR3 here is CASSLDTRGAFF. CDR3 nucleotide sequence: TGTGCCAGCAGTTTAGACACCAGGGGGGCTTTCTTT.

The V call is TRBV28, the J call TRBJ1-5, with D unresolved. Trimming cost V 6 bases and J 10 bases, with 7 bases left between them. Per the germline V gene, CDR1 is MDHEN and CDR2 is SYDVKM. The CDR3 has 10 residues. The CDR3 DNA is TGTGCCAGCAGCTTCCATCCCCAGCATTTT. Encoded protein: CASSFHPQHF.